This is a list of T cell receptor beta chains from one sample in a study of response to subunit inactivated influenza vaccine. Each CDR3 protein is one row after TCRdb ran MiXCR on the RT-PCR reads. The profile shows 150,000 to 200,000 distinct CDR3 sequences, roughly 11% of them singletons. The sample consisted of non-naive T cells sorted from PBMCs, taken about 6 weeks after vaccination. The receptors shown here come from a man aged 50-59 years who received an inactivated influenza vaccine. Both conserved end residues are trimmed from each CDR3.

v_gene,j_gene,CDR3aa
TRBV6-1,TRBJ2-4,AKMYATGTGLNIQY
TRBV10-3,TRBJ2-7,AIRAGTQSSYEQY
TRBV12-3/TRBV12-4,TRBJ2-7,ASSLGGTYEQY
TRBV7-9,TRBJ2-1,ASSPAGVAGRYNEQF
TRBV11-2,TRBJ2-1,ASSLEPYNEQF
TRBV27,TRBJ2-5,ASSFSGAQETQY
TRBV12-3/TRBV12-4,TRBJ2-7,ASSLRLGQNYEQY
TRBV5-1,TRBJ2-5,ASSLAPWETQY
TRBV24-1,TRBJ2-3,ATSDWDTQY
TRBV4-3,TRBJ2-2,ASSQGLADTGELF
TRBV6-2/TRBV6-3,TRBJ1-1,ASSYSELYTEAF
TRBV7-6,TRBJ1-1,ASSLNQGGEAF
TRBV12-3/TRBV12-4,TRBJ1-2,ASRQGSAYGYT
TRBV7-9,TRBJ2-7,ASSLGTSGVGPYEQY
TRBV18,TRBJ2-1,ASSPSSGSSYNEQF
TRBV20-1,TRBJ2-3,SASGSSTDTQY
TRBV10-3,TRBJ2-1,AIRQNVNNEQF
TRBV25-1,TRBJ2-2,ASSEGLINTGELF
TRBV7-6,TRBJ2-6,ASSLTTGAPSGANVLT
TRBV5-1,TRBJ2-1,ASSLGLAGGPSYIEQF
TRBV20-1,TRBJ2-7,SASAGYEQY
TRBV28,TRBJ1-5,ASSSDSNQPQH
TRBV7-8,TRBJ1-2,ASSFSTRPGQGEYGYT
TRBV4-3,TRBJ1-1,ASSQDHVTPKGAF
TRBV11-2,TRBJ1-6,ASSPQYSPLH
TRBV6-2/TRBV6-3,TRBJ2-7,ASSYPRQGALSWDDYEQY
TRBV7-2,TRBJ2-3,ASMLAAANTQY
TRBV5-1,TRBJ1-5,ASSPQVGSGQPQH
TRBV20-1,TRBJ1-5,SARDMQGIQPQH
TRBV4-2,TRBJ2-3,ASSQVSSTDTQY
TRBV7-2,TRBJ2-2,ASSSLKMELF
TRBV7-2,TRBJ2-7,ASSLTGPPPYEQY
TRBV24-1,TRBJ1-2,ATSDWSRSYGYT
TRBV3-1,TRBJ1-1,ASSVYSGTGTEAF
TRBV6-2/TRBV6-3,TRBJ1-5,ASRPGTGLRASNQPQH
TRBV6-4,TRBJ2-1,ASSDSERDEQF
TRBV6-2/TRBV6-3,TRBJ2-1,ASSYSITDPGTYNEQF
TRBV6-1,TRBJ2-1,AAKGTSGSSYNEQF
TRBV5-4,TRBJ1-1,ASSWGPYTEAF
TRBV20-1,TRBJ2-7,SAEKSGLYEQY
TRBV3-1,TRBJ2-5,ASSPGRETQY
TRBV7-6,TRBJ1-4,ASSLSQGNNEKLF
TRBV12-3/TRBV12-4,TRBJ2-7,ASRPRDGYEQY
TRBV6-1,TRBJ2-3,ASSPWGGSTDKQY
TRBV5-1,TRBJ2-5,ASSLGGPGRQETQY
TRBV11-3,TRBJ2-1,ASSLDNGNEQF
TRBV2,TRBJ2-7,ASSEEVRAIEQY
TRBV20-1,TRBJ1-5,SAEGGTEYSNQPQH
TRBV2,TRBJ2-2,ASSRSGNTGELF